The entry that follows covers one T cell receptor (beta chain) sequence. Its specific antigen is unknown. No base-level quality is on record; no much larger clone is a single base apart. What this sample's treatment or condition label stands for: over 15 received Ad26.COV2.S at low or high dose, single or two shots; several received placebo; per-sample allocation not given. Repertoires of vaccine and placebo recipients were sequenced from samples collected on day 63 after the first injection. Cohort 1b enrolled around 23 adults aged 18-55 years at a single site in Boston, USA, between 29 July and 7 August 2020. As a vaccine, Ad26.COV2.S was a replication-incompetent adenovirus type 26 vector that expressed a prefusion-stabilized SARS-CoV-2 spike protein derived from the original Wuhan strain. The immunoSEQ Assay was the method used to sequence TCRbeta CDR3 regions. After extraction, genomic DNA underwent amplification by bias-controlled multiplex PCR, followed by high-throughput sequencing. Concerning the study's data processing: Collapsing and filtering of sequences were performed to quantify the absolute abundance of each unique TCRbeta CDR3 region. T cell fraction was estimated by normalizing TCRbeta template counts to usable DNA, with usable DNA measured through amplification of reference genes found in all nucleated cells. Repertoire TCRs were annotated as SARS-CoV-2-specific when V gene, CDR3 amino acid sequence and J gene were exactly matched to a known reactive TCR set. The reference SARS-CoV-2 TCR set came from MIRA and was filtered for enrichment in COVID-19-positive ImmuneCODE repertoires, removing public or cross-reactive TCRs. Using the MIRA antigens, annotated TCRs were further analysed by specific ORF or by position within an ORF. Depth was the summed frequency of annotated unique rearrangements, while breadth was defined as annotated unique rearrangements over total unique productive rearrangements. Group comparisons of TCR breadth used two-sided Wilcoxon rank-sum tests. TCRdb's version of the immuneACCESS table is confined to in-frame rearrangements and falls short of the full clone set. An unresolved V gene accounts for under half of the shortfall where checked; the remainder is of unknown origin. V, J and clone size are taken as reported in that table, and D and trimming were inferred from the DNA itself. The sample profile shows a few hundred thousand clones; 80% to 90% of them were found once. In total, the top ten clones hold nearly 7.5% of the sample.

The sample belongs to a study of Ad26.COV2.S vaccination and SARS-CoV-2 variants listed by TCRdb under 2021. Regarding the complete study: Vaccine-arm donors were drawn from COV1001, a multicentre, randomized, double-blind, placebo-controlled phase I-IIa trial of Ad26.COV2.S in healthy adults. Ad26.COV2.S was administered intramuscularly at a dose of 5x10^10 or 1x10^11 viral particles, either as one shot or as two shots given 56 days apart. The specificity and breadth of SARS-CoV-2-reactive T cell receptors after Ad26.COV2.S vaccination were assessed by TCRbeta repertoire sequencing. The TCR-sequenced set comprised approximately 30 samples: around 20 Ad26.COV2.S vaccine recipients, 5 placebo recipients and 8 SARS-CoV-2 convalescent individuals. Trial participants were randomized into five groups of five, in which low-dose or high-dose Ad26.COV2.S was given once or twice, or placebo was given on both occasions. Throughout the experiments and outcome assessment, investigators stayed blinded to trial group allocation. Broad study findings and their caveats: The study was not powered to compare responses between vaccine doses or regimens. According to the authors, total T cell responses may have been underestimated by the TCR breadth and depth analyses. Comparable non-spike TCR breadth was observed between vaccine and placebo recipients, consistent with only spike being contained in the vaccine. Ad26.COV2.S recipients had higher spike-specific TCR breadth than placebo recipients (P = 0.0014). After vaccination, substantial breadth of spike-specific CD8+ and CD4+ T cell responses was reported.

V gives up 5 bases and J gives up 10 bases, and the segment between their germline ends measures 14 bases. Measured from the cysteine to the phenylalanine, the CDR3 is 12 residues long. The retained sequence is limited to the CDR3, 36 bases, with the frame set at the first base. Sequences MNHNS (CDR1) and SASEGT (CDR2) are obtained from the germline V gene. This chain joins TRBV6-1 to TRBJ1-1; the best D guess is TRBD1, with 5 bases matching. The sequence derives from a person aged 18-60 years who received the Ad26.COV2.S COVID-19 vaccine or a placebo. Sequencing was performed on peripheral blood, taken in a trial of Ad26.COV2.S vaccine versus placebo. The encoded CDR3 is CASSFPREGAFF. The sequenced DNA is TGTGCCAGCAGTTTCCCCAGGGAAGGAGCTTTCTTT.